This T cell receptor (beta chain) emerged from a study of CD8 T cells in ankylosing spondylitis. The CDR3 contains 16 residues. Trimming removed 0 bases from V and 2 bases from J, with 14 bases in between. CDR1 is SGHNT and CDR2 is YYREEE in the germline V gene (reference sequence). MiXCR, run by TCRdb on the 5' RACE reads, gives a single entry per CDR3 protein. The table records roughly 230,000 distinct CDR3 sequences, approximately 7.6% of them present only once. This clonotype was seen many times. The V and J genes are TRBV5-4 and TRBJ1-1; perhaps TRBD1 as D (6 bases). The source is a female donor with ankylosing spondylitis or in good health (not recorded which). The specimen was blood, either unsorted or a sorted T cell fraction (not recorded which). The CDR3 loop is CASSLEPDSLNTEAFF. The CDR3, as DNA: TGTGCCAGCAGCTTGGAACCGGACAGCCTAAACACTGAAGCTTTCTTT.